These 27 T cell receptor beta chains originate from one sample sequenced in a study of T cell responses to AZD1222 COVID-19 vaccine (dated by TCRdb to the early 2020s). The time point label, read with the paper, signifies: baseline before first vaccination. Receptor amplification or capture employed the immunoSEQ multiplex PCR assay. TCRdb's version of the immuneACCESS table is confined to in-frame rearrangements and falls short of the full clone set. An unresolved V gene accounts for under half of the shortfall where checked; the remainder is of unknown origin. This sample's clone table shows about 140,000 clones. The leading ten clones occupy about 2.2% of the sample. Material: peripheral blood. These receptors were obtained from an adult in good health.

The CDR3 DNA reads as TGTGCCAGCACAGAAACAGCGGTGATGCAGTACTTC. This sequence encodes CASTETAVMQYF. The chain links TRBV11-2 to TRBJ2-7; possibly TRBD2 for D (5 bases). Deletions cut 7 bases from V and 9 bases from J, with 16 bases between. This CDR3 has 12 residues. CDR1 is SGHAT and CDR2 is FQNNGV in the germline V gene.

This chain links TRBV4-1 with TRBJ2-3; 8 nucleotides match TRBD2. This CDR3 has 19 residues. From germline, CDR1 is MGHRA and CDR2 YSYEKL. The V gene end was trimmed by 0 bases and the J gene end by 2 bases; junction bases not matched to a gene: 13. The DNA of the CDR3 is TGCGCCAGCAGCCAAGAGGTCTCAGCGGGGGCCGGACTCACAGATACGCAGTATTTT. Its protein is CASSQEVSAGAGLTDTQYF.

This sequence joins TRBV29-1 and TRBJ1-1, with TRBD1 matching 7 bases. Germline V CDR1 and CDR2: SQVTM, ANQGSEA. This CDR3 has 13 amino acids. The trim removed 5 bases at V and 1 base at J, leaving 4 bases unmatched. CDR3 amino acids: CSVPGTANTEAFF. CDR3 DNA sequence: TGCAGCGTTCCCGGGACAGCGAACACTGAAGCTTTCTTT.

This chain links TRBV7-2 with TRBJ1-6; 9 nucleotides align to TRBD1. V lost 5 bases and J lost 10; bases outside the gene matches: 6. This CDR3 is built from 14 residues. From germline, CDR1 is SGHTA and CDR2 FQGNSA. The CDR3 DNA is TGTGCCAGCAGCGGAGGACAGGGGTCATCACCCCTCCACTTT. Protein: CASSGGQGSSPLHF. Using reference TRBV7-2 and TRBJ1-6 for the parts outside the CDR3, the full variable domain is GAGVSQSPSNKVTEKGKDVELRCDPISGHTALYWYRQSLGQGLEFLIYFQGNSAPDKSGLPSDRFSAERTGGSVSTLTIQRTQQEDSAVYLCASSGGQGSSPLHFGNGTRLTVT.

The gene calls are TRBV5-6 and TRBJ1-2; D gene ambiguous. The V gene lost 4 bases and the J gene lost 5 bases, with 21 bases spanning the gap. The length of the CDR3 is 16 residues. The germline V gene encodes CDR1 SGHDT and CDR2 YYEEEE. The CDR3 is CASSPKGSEGAYGYTF. CDR3 nucleotides: TGTGCCAGCAGCCCTAAGGGAAGCGAGGGTGCTTATGGCTACACCTTC.

The chain joins TRBV11-1 to TRBJ1-6; 9 nucleotides match TRBD1. CDR3 length: 15 residues. Per the germline V gene, CDR1 is SGHAT and CDR2 is FQDESV (reference sequence). Trimming removed 4 bases from V and 10 bases from J; junction bases left unmatched: 8. The CDR3 DNA follows: TGTGCCAGCAGCTCCAGGACAGGGGAGGAATCACCCCTCCACTTT. Translation gives CASSSRTGEESPLHF.

J is TRBJ2-7 and V is TRBV20-1; the D is unclear. Trimming stripped 6 bases from V and 10 bases from J, with 13 bases between. The CDR3 covers 10 residues. Germline CDR1 is DFQATT and CDR2 is SNEGSKA (reference sequence). DNA of the CDR3: TGCAGTGCCATGGTCTGGGAACAGTACTTC. Translating it yields CSAMVWEQYF.

The V call is TRBV5-8, the J call TRBJ1-2; TRBD1 matches 8 bases. CDR1 and CDR2 (germline): SGHTS, YDEGEE. V trimming: 0 bases; J trimming: 2 bases; junction bases outside the gene matches: 12. CDR3 length: 18 amino acids. The CDR3 loop is CASSLVQGVGVRNYGYTF. CDR3 nucleotide sequence: TGTGCCAGCAGCTTGGTACAGGGGGTTGGCGTACGGAACTATGGCTACACCTTC. Full variable domain (outside the CDR3, taken from reference TRBV5-8 and TRBJ1-2): EAGVTQSPTHLIKTRGQQATLRCSPISGHTSVYWYQQALGLGLQFLLWYDEGEERNRGNFPPRFSGRQFPNYSSELNVNALELEDSALYLCASSLVQGVGVRNYGYTFGSGTRLTVV.

The chain joins TRBV12-3 or TRBV12-4 to TRBJ2-7; D gene ambiguous. Trimming shortened V by 4 bases and J by 3 bases, and 4 bases separated the two germline ends. This CDR3 is 11 amino acids long. CDR3 sequence (DNA): TGTGCCAGCAGTTCGAACTACGAGCAGTACTTC. Translated: CASSSNYEQYF.

This chain joins TRBV10-3 and TRBJ2-2; 9 nucleotides line up with TRBD1. V shed 0 bases and J 7 bases; nucleotides not matched to a gene: 9. Germline-derived CDR1 and CDR2 are ENHRY and SYGVKD. The CDR3 contains 17 residues. The CDR3 DNA sequence: TGTGCCATCAGTGAGTCGAAGAGGACAGGGGACGGCGGGGAGCTGTTTTTT. Translation: CAISESKRTGDGGELFF.

The V and J genes are TRBV12-3 or TRBV12-4 and TRBJ1-1; possibly TRBD1 for D (6 bases). V gave up 6 bases and J gave up 3 bases, with 11 bases separating them. CDR3 size: 13 residues. The CDR3: CASRSGQHTEAFF. The DNA of the CDR3 is TGTGCCAGCAGAAGCGGACAGCACACTGAAGCTTTCTTT.

The J gene is TRBJ2-7, the V gene TRBV5-1; 10 positions agree with TRBD1. This CDR3 region has 14 residues. The germline gives CDR1 SGHRS, CDR2 YFSETQ. V dropped 3 bases and J dropped 5; count of bases not matched to a gene: 5. The CDR3 bases are TGCGCCAGCAGCTCCTCTGGACAGGGGGACGAGCAGTACTTC. It specifies CASSSSGQGDEQYF. Full variable domain (missing parts from reference TRBV5-1 and TRBJ2-7): KAGVTQTPRYLIKTRGQQVTLSCSPISGHRSVSWYQQTPGQGLQFLFEYFSETQRNKGNFPGRFSGRQFSNSRSEMNVSTLELGDSALYLCASSSSGQGDEQYFGPGTRLTVT.

The chain links TRBV6-5 to TRBJ2-3, with TRBD2 identical over 13 bases. Germline CDR1 and CDR2: MNHEY and SVGAGI. The V gene end was trimmed by 8 bases and the J gene end by 4 bases; junction bases not matched to a gene: 6. The CDR3 consists of 15 residues. The CDR3: CASSQLAGGPDTQYF. For the CDR3, the DNA is TGTGCCAGCTCCCAACTAGCGGGGGGGCCAGATACGCAGTATTTT.

The rearrangement uses TRBV7-2 and TRBJ1-1; no firm D call. This CDR3 is 16 amino acids long. CDR1 is SGHTA and CDR2 is FQGNSA in the germline V gene. V was cut by 3 bases and J by 3 bases, with 17 bases left in between. DNA for the CDR3: TGTGCCAGCAGCTTTAACGGACCCCCACTGGACACTGAAGCTTTCTTT. It encodes CASSFNGPPLDTEAFF.

The rearrangement uses TRBV16 and TRBJ1-5; D remains ambiguous. Germline CDR1 KGHSY, CDR2 FQNENV. CDR3 length equals 15 residues. The V end lost 5 bases, the J end lost 9 bases, and 20 bases lay between the germline ends. DNA of the CDR3: TGTGCCAGCAGCGGACGTGGAGGAGGCGAAGTGCCCCAGCATTTT. Its protein product is CASSGRGGGEVPQHF. The full variable domain, its missing parts supplied by reference TRBV16 and TRBJ1-5, is GEEVAQTPKHLVRGEGQKAKLYCAPIKGHSYVFWYQQVLKNEFKFLISFQNENVFDETGMPKERFSAKCLPNSPCSLEIQATKLEDSAVYFCASSGRGGGEVPQHFGDGTRLSIL.

The chain employs TRBV5-1 and TRBJ1-6, with a tentative D call TRBD1 (6 bases). The CDR3 consists of 15 residues. V was trimmed by 0 bases and J by 10 bases, leaving 14 bases between them. Germline V gives CDR1 SGHRS, CDR2 YFSETQ. The CDR3 sequence: CASSLEGRGRSPLHF. DNA for the CDR3: TGCGCCAGCAGCTTGGAAGGCAGGGGACGGTCACCCCTCCACTTT.

The chain combines TRBV3-1 (or the pseudogene TRBV3-2) with TRBJ1-2; TRBD1 aligns across 8 bases. This CDR3 has 13 amino acids. The germline gives CDR1 LGHDT, CDR2 YNNKEL (reference sequence). J gave up 6 bases and V 6 bases, and 6 bases lay outside the gene matches. The CDR3 protein is CASRPDRGDGYTF. CDR3 nucleotides: TGTGCCAGCAGACCCGACAGGGGCGATGGCTACACCTTC.

This chain joins TRBV28 and TRBJ1-4, with 9 bases aligning to TRBD1. Trimming cost V 2 bases and J 2 bases; bases outside gene matches: 9. CDR1 and CDR2 (germline): MDHEN, SYDVKM. CDR3 length: 18 residues. The CDR3 DNA is TGTGCCAGCAGTTTAGCGAACGGACAGGGGCCCACTAATGAAAAACTGTTTTTT. Its protein is CASSLANGQGPTNEKLFF.

This chain links TRBV27 with TRBJ2-1; D is uncertain. The V end was cut by 5 bases, the J end by 1 base, with 12 bases between. Germline lookup yields CDR1 MNHEY and CDR2 SMNVEV (reference sequence). The CDR3 covers 15 residues. CDR3 protein: CASSTPVQSYNEQFF. The CDR3 nucleotides read TGTGCCAGCAGTACCCCCGTGCAGTCCTACAATGAGCAGTTCTTC.

The chain combines TRBV9 with TRBJ2-7; no reliable D call. The ends were cut back, 3 bases at V and 8 bases at J, with 15 bases in the middle. The CDR3 runs to 13 residues. The germline V gene encodes CDR1 SGDLS and CDR2 YYNGEE. The CDR3 loop reads CASSGQLSGQQYF. The CDR3 nucleotides read TGTGCCAGCAGCGGTCAACTTTCTGGGCAGCAGTACTTC.

This sequence joins TRBV6-2 or TRBV6-3 and TRBJ1-5; 7 nucleotides line up with TRBD1. From germline, CDR1 is MNHEY and CDR2 SVGEGT. CDR3 size: 17 residues. V lost 0 bases and J lost 1; bases outside the gene matches: 6. This CDR3 reads CASSYSGGGLSNQPQHF. CDR3 coding DNA: TGTGCCAGCAGTTACTCGGGAGGGGGCCTGAGCAATCAGCCCCAGCATTTT.

The chain has TRBV10-3 and TRBJ1-1; perhaps TRBD1 as D (5 bases). There are 14 residues in the CDR3. The V end was cut by 4 bases, the J end by 0 bases, with 9 bases between. The germline CDR1 and CDR2 sequences are ENHRY and SYGVKD. CDR3 sequence: CAISAGHMNTEAFF. The CDR3 coding sequence is TGTGCCATCAGTGCCGGACATATGAACACTGAAGCTTTCTTT.

The chain has TRBV5-4 and TRBJ2-5, with TRBD2 matching 7 bases. In germline, CDR1 is SGHNT, CDR2 YYREEE (reference sequence). V was pared by 1 base and J by 2 bases, with 8 bases of the junction left unmatched. This CDR3 has 16 amino acids. CDR3 bases: TGTGCCAGCAGCTTGATGATAGCGGGTGATCAAGAGACCCAGTACTTC. It translates to CASSLMIAGDQETQYF.

This sequence joins TRBV7-2 and TRBJ2-3, with D uncertain. Germline values: CDR1 SGHTA, CDR2 FQGNSA. The V and J ends lost 4 bases and 1 base respectively, with 15 bases between them. The CDR3 runs to 16 residues. The CDR3, as DNA: TGTGCCAGCAGCTCAGGAGCACACCGCCGCACAGATACGCAGTATTTT. Its translation is CASSSGAHRRTDTQYF. Combining the CDR3 with reference TRBV7-2 and TRBJ2-3 gives the whole variable domain GAGVSQSPSNKVTEKGKDVELRCDPISGHTALYWYRQSLGQGLEFLIYFQGNSAPDKSGLPSDRFSAERTGGSVSTLTIQRTQQEDSAVYLCASSSGAHRRTDTQYFGPGTRLTVL.

The V call is TRBV7-3, the J call TRBJ2-1, with unresolved D. V lost 5 bases and J lost 4, with 15 bases in between. This CDR3 region has 15 residues. CDR1 is SGHTA, CDR2 FQGTGA, per germline. In nucleotides, the CDR3 is TGTGCCAGCAGCCCAGACACGGGTCCTTACAATGAGCAGTTCTTC. This translates into CASSPDTGPYNEQFF.

This chain connects TRBV21-1 to TRBJ2-3. TRBV21-1 is flagged as a pseudogene. The CDR3 is 14 amino acids. The CDR3 DNA is TGTGCCAGCAGCAACAGCTCTAGCACAGATACGCAGTATTTT. This codes for CASSNSSSTDTQYF.

The chain employs TRBV13 and TRBJ2-7; 9 bases align to TRBD1. After removal of 4 bases from V and 4 bases from J, the junction contained 5 bases not matched to a gene. Germline lookup yields CDR1 PRHDT and CDR2 FYEKMQ (reference sequence). The length of the CDR3 is 14 residues. As DNA, the CDR3 is TGTGCCAGCAGCTACCGGGGACAGGGTTACGAGCAGTACTTC. It yields the protein CASSYRGQGYEQYF. The entire variable domain, with the rest obtained from reference TRBV13 and TRBJ2-7, is as follows: AAGVIQSPRHLIKEKRETATLKCYPIPRHDTVYWYQQGPGQDPQFLISFYEKMQSDKGSIPDRFSAQQFSDYHSELNMSSLELGDSALYFCASSYRGQGYEQYFGPGTRLTVT.